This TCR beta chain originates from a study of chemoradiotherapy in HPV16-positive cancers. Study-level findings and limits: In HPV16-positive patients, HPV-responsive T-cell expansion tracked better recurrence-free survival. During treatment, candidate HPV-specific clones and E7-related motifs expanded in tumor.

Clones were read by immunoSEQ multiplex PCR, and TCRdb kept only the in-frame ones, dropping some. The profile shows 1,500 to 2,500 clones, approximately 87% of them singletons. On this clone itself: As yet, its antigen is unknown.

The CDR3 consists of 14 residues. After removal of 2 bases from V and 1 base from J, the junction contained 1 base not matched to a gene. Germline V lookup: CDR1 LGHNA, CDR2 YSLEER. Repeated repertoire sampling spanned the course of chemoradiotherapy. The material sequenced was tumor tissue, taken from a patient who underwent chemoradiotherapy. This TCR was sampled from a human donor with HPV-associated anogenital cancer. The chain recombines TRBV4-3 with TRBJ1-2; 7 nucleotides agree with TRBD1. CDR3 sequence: CASSQQGVNYGYTF. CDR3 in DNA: TGCGCCAGCAGCCAACAGGGGGTTAACTATGGCTACACCTTC.